This TCR beta chain was recovered during a study of blood T cell repertoires in COVID-19 (TCRdb year 2020). The study in broad terms: Samples from collaborators originated in the United States, Italy and Spain and spanned both the acute and convalescent phases of COVID-19. HLA class I and class II types, where available, came from metadata supplied by the sample provider rather than from assay-based typing. The sample metadata nearly always contained a de-identified subject ID, COVID-19 status, age in years and sex. The repertoires were released in a freely available public database meant as a resource for research on the immune response to SARS-CoV-2. The dataset comprised deeply sampled blood TCRbeta repertoires from subjects exposed to, actively infected with, or recovered from COVID-19. The material from the prospective study consisted of cDNA or gDNA derived from T cells, B-cell-depleted T cells, or PBMCs. The samples were drawn from two sources: the first 160 participants of the ongoing ImmuneRACE study, and fewer than 1,500 subjects contributed by 6 global collaborators. Paper-wide results and their limitations: The amount of clinical and demographic metadata varied by source and participant and was provided uncurated.

From V the trimming removes 3 bases and from J it removes 1 base, while the gene matches leave 5 bases of the junction unaccounted for. The CDR3, cysteine through phenylalanine, is 15 amino acids long. Just CDR3 DNA is preserved here, 45 bases in frame from base 1. According to the germline V gene (reference sequence), CDR1 reads LNHDA and CDR2 reads SQIVND. The immunoSEQ Assay, a bias-controlled multiplex PCR, was used to amplify TCRbeta CDR3 regions from genomic DNA. The study's processing was this. The number of nucleated cells in each sample was estimated from the amplification of reference gene primers within the assay. To quantify the absolute abundance of each unique TCRbeta CDR3 rearrangement, sequence reads were collapsed and filtered. For each sample, productive Simpson clonality was calculated by taking the square root of Simpson's diversity index across productive rearrangements. Held by TCRdb, this immuneACCESS table contains in-frame sequences only and omits some clones. Under half of the omission traces to an unresolved V gene where checked; the cause of the rest is unknown. The D gene and trimming were derived from the DNA, and the V and J assignments and clone size from that table. For this sample there are just over 150,000 clones; roughly 82% appear just once. 6.5% to 8.5% of the sample belongs to the ten largest clones.

Turning to this clone: Its cognate antigen has yet to be identified. Per-base quality was not reported, and no clone a single base away is much larger than it.

One collaborating source in Seattle enrolled patients during active infection and followed them longitudinally through the course of disease. Collaborating institutions collected whole blood in K2EDTA tubes following their own protocols. For TCRbeta analysis, collaborator samples were shipped as frozen whole blood, as isolated PBMCs, or as DNA extracted from either sample type. The V and J genes are TRBV19 and TRBJ2-5; 7 central bases correspond to TRBD2. Sequencing was done on a sample of peripheral blood. This sequence was found in a woman between 40 and 55 years old with COVID-19, enrolled during active disease. This receptor has the CDR3 CASSMSGAPQETQYF. The DNA sequence is TGTGCCAGTAGTATGAGCGGGGCGCCCCAAGAGACCCAGTACTTC.